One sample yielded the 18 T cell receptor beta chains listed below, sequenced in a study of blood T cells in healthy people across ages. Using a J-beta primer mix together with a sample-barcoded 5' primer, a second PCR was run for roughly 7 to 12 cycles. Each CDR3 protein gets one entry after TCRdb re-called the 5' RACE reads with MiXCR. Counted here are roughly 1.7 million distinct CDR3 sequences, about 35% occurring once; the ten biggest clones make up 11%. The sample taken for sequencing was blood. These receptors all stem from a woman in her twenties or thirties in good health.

The CDR3 DNA sequence: TGTGCCAGCAGTTTTCGACAGCAAGAAGGGGCTAATGAAAAACTGTTTTTT. Translated, it gives CASSFRQQEGANEKLFF. V is TRBV12-3 or TRBV12-4 and J is TRBJ1-4, with D possibly being TRBD1 (5 bases). This CDR3 has 17 amino acids. With 3 bases removed from V and 3 bases from J, the gap between germline ends came to 17 bases.

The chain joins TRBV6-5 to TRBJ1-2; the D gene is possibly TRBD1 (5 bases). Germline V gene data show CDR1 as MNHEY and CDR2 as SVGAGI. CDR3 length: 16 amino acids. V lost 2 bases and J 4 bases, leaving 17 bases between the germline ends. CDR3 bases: TGTGCCAGCAGTTACAACGGGGGGAGGGTTGGCTATGGCTACACCTTC. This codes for CASSYNGGRVGYGYTF.

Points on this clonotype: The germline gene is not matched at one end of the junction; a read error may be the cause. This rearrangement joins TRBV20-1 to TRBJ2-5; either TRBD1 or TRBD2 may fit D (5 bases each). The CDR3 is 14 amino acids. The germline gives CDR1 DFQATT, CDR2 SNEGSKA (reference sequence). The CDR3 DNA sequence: TGCAGTGTTAGAGGGGTAGGGACCCAAGAGACCCAGTACTTC. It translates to CSVRGVGTQETQYF.

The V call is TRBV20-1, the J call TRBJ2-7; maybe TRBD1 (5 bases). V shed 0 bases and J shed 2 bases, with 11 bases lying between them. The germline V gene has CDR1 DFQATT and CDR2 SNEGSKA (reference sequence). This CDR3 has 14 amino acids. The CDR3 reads CSARDQGQAYEQYF. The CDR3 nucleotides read TGCAGTGCTAGAGATCAAGGACAAGCCTACGAGCAGTACTTC.

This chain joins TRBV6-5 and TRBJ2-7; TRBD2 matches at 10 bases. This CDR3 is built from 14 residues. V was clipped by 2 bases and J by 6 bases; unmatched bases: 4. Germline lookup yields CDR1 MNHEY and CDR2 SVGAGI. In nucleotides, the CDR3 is TGTGCCAGCAGTTACGTCAGGACTAGCGGCGAGCAGTACTTC. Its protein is CASSYVRTSGEQYF.

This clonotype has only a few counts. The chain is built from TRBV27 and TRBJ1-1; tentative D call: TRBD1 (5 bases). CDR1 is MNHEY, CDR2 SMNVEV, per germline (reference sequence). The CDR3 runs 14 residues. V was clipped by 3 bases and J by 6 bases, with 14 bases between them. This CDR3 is CASSLGVAVPEAFF. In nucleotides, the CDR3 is TGTGCCAGCAGTTTGGGGGTTGCAGTCCCTGAAGCTTTCTTT.

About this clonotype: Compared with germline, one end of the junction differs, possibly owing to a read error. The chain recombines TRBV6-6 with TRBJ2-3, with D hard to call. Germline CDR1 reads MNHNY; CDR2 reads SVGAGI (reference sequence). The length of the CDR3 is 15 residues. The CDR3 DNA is TGTGACAGCAGTTACCGGAGCTTCGTCACAGATACGCAGTATTTT. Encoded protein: CDSSYRSFVTDTQYF.

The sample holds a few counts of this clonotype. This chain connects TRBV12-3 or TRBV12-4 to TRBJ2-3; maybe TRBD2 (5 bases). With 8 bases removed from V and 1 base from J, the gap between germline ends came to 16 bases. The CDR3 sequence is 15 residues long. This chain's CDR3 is CASGRLNGGTDTQYF. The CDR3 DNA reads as TGTGCCAGCGGCAGACTTAACGGGGGCACAGATACGCAGTATTTT.

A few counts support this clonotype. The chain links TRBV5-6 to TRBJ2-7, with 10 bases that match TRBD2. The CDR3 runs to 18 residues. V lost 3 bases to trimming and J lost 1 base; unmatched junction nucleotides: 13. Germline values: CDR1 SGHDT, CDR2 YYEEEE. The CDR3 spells CASSSLWTSGPFSYEQYF. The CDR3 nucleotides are TGTGCCAGCAGCTCCCTTTGGACTAGCGGACCCTTTTCCTACGAGCAGTACTTC.

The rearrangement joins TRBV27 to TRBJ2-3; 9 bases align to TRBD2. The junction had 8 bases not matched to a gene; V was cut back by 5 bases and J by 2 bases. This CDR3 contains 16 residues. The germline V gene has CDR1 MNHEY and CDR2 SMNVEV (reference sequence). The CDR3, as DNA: TGTGCCAGCAGTATCCGGACTAGCGCCAACACAGATACGCAGTATTTT. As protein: CASSIRTSANTDTQYF.

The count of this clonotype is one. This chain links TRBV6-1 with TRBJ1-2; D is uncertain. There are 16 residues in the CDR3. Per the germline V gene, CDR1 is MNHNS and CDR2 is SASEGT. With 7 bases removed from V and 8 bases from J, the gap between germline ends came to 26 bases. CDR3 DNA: TGTGCCAGCACCCTAGACCCTGAGGCAGGTGGGGTAGGCTACACCTTC. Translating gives CASTLDPEAGGVGYTF.

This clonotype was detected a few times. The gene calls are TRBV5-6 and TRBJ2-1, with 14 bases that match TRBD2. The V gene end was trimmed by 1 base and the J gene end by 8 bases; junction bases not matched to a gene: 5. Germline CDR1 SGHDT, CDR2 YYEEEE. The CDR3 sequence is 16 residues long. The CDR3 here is CASSLMTSGREDEQFF. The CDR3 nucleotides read TGTGCCAGCAGCTTGATGACTAGCGGGAGGGAGGATGAGCAGTTCTTC.

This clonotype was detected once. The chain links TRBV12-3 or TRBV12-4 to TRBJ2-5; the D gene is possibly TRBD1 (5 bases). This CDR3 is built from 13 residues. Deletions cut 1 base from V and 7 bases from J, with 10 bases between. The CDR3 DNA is TGTGCCAGCAGTTTAGAGAAAGGGGCGACCCAGTACTTC. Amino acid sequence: CASSLEKGATQYF.

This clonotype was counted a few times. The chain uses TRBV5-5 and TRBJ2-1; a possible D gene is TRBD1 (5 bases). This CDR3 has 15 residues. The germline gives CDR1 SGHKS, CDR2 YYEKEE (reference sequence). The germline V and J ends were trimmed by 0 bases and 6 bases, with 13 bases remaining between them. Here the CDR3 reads CASSLGGQGSNEQFF. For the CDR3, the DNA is TGTGCCAGCAGCTTGGGAGGCCAGGGCTCCAATGAGCAGTTCTTC.

This CDR3 is CASSSPDRPNQPQHF. The CDR3 DNA sequence: TGTGCCAGCAGTTCACCGGACAGACCCAATCAGCCCCAGCATTTT. The chain uses TRBV12-3 or TRBV12-4 and TRBJ1-5; possible D gene TRBD1, 6 bases. Trimming removed 4 bases at V and 3 bases at J, with 13 bases between. The CDR3 length is 15 residues.

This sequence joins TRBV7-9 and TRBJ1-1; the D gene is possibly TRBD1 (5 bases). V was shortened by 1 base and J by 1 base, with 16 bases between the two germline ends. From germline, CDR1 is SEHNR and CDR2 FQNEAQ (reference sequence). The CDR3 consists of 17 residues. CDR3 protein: CASSLVGSGSRNTEAFF. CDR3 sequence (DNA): TGTGCCAGCAGCTTAGTTGGTTCAGGGTCGAGGAACACTGAAGCTTTCTTT.

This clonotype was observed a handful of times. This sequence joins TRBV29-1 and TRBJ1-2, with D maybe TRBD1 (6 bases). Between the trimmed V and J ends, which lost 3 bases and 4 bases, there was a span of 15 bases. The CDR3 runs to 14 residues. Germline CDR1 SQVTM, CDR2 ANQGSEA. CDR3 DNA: TGCAGCGTTGAGGCGGGGGGGCTTAGCTATGGCTACACCTTC. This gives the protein CSVEAGGLSYGYTF.

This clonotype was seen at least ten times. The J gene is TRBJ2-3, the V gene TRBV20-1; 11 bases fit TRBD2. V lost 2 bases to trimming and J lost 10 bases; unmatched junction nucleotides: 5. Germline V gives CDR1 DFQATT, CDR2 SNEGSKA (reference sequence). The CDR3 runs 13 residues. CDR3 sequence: CSARLAGGTSQYF. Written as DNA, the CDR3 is TGCAGTGCTAGACTAGCGGGAGGTACTTCGCAGTATTTT.